These 27 T cell receptor beta chains were sequenced from one sample in a study of blood T cell repertoires in COVID-19 (dated by TCRdb to 2020 to 2021). Receptor libraries were prepared by the immunoSEQ multiplex PCR assay. TCRdb took over this immuneACCESS table, retaining in-frame rearrangements with V and J assigned. Such tables are incomplete; in checked studies, under half of the missing clones stem from an unresolved V gene, and the remainder is unexplained. The sample contains about 22,000 clones, approximately 80% of them found a single time. The ten largest clones represent about half of the sample. The sequenced sample was peripheral blood. All receptors come from a man in his 70s with acute or convalescent COVID-19.

The chain carries TRBV5-4 and TRBJ2-7; unclear D gene. CDR1 and CDR2 from the germline V gene are SGHNT and YYREEE (reference sequence). CDR3 length equals 14 residues. V was shortened by 0 bases and J by 2 bases, with 9 bases between the two germline ends. As DNA, the CDR3 is TGTGCCAGCAGCTTGGAGCCATCTACCTACGAGCAGTACTTC. Translating it yields CASSLEPSTYEQYF.

The J gene is TRBJ2-7, the V gene TRBV3-1 (or the pseudogene TRBV3-2), with 8 nucleotides matching TRBD2. Losses at the gene ends were 1 base for V and 10 bases for J; bases not matched to a gene: 9. CDR1 is LGHDT and CDR2 is YNNKEL in the germline V gene (reference sequence). The CDR3 has 14 amino acids. The CDR3 protein is CASSQAAGEAEQYF. The CDR3, as DNA: TGTGCCAGCAGCCAAGCAGCGGGAGAGGCGGAACAGTACTTC.

This sequence joins TRBV10-3 and TRBJ2-7; a possible D gene is TRBD2 (6 bases). V was shortened by 2 bases and J by 3 bases, with 14 bases between the two germline ends. CDR1 ENHRY and CDR2 SYGVKD come from the germline V gene. The CDR3 is made up of 15 amino acids. The CDR3 loop reads CAISEGDLIHYEQYF. DNA for the CDR3: TGTGCCATCAGTGAGGGGGACTTGATCCACTACGAGCAGTACTTC.

J is TRBJ2-7 and V is TRBV6-2 or TRBV6-3; D is perhaps TRBD2 (6 bases). This CDR3 region has 13 residues. CDR1 is MNHEY, CDR2 SVGEGT, per germline. V lost 2 bases to trimming and J lost 2 bases, with 7 bases between them. In DNA, the CDR3 is TGTGCCAGCAGTTACGGCGGGACCTACGAGCAGTACTTC. This codes for CASSYGGTYEQYF.

The chain joins TRBV29-1 to TRBJ2-1; possibly TRBD2 for D (6 bases). Germline assignment: CDR1 SQVTM and CDR2 ANQGSEA. The CDR3 contains 14 residues. V lost 2 bases and J lost 4, with 12 bases in between. The CDR3 loop is CSVERVAEYNEQFF. The CDR3 DNA reads as TGCAGCGTTGAACGGGTAGCGGAGTACAATGAGCAGTTCTTC.

The rearrangement uses TRBV7-3 and TRBJ1-2; TRBD1 agrees at 12 bases. Trimming took 5 bases from V and 8 from J; bases not matched to a gene: 6. The germline V gene encodes CDR1 SGHTA and CDR2 FQGTGA. The CDR3 runs 14 residues. The CDR3 sequence: CASSPDGTGGGYTF. CDR3 sequence (DNA): TGTGCCAGCAGCCCCGACGGGACAGGGGGCGGCTACACCTTC.

V and J are TRBV30 and TRBJ2-7, with D hard to call. The V gene lost 5 bases and the J gene lost 5 bases, with 10 bases spanning the gap. The CDR3 loop spans 11 amino acids. Germline CDR1 is GTSNPN and CDR2 is SVGIG (reference sequence). CDR3 protein: CAWAPLDEQYF. The CDR3, as DNA: TGTGCCTGGGCCCCCCTCGACGAGCAGTACTTC.

CDR3 nucleotide sequence: TGTGCCACCAGTGGGGCAGTTAATTCACCCCTCCACTTT. It is translated as CATSGAVNSPLHF. This rearrangement joins TRBV24-1 to TRBJ1-6, with D unresolved. CDR1 is KGHDR, CDR2 SFDVKD, per germline. Trimming pared 5 bases from V and 6 bases from J, leaving 7 bases between. The CDR3 runs 13 residues.

The chain has TRBV7-7 and TRBJ2-2, with 9 positions matching TRBD2. The CDR3 totals 17 residues. V trimming: 8 bases; J trimming: 4 bases; junction bases outside the gene matches: 14. Germline V gene lookup returns CDR1 SSHAT and CDR2 FNYEAQ (reference sequence). CDR3 in DNA: TGTGCCAGCGGTAAATCCGGCGCGGGGGGGCTCACCGGGGAGCTGTTTTTT. Its translation: CASGKSGAGGLTGELFF.

The chain employs TRBV19 and TRBJ2-1; 9 bases are a match to TRBD1. The V gene's germline CDR1 is LNHDA and CDR2 SQIVND (reference sequence). The CDR3 contains 20 residues. The J segment lost 0 bases and the V segment lost 5 bases, leaving 17 bases of the junction unmatched. The CDR3 is CASSGQTGGDISSSYNEQFF. For the CDR3, the DNA is TGTGCCAGTAGTGGGCAGACAGGGGGTGATATTTCCAGCTCCTACAATGAGCAGTTCTTC.

This sequence joins TRBV12-5 and TRBJ2-6; D is uncertain. Trimming left V 5 bases short and J 1 base short, with 9 bases between. This CDR3 region has 15 residues. Germline V gene sequence: CDR1 LGHNT, CDR2 FRNRAP. The CDR3 protein is CASGGRLSGANVLTF. The DNA of the CDR3 is TGTGCTAGTGGTGGTCGTCTATCTGGGGCCAACGTCCTGACTTTC.

The V call is TRBV6-2 or TRBV6-3, the J call TRBJ2-7; a possible D gene is TRBD1 (6 bases). Trimming shortened V by 2 bases and J by 1 base, and 12 bases separated the two germline ends. The germline V gene has CDR1 MNHEY and CDR2 SVGEGT. The CDR3 runs 15 residues. CDR3 region: CASSYGGETSYEQYF. The CDR3, as DNA: TGTGCCAGCAGTTACGGGGGCGAAACGTCCTACGAGCAGTACTTC.

Written as DNA, the CDR3 is TGTGCCAGCAGCCTGGATGGGACTAGCGGAGGGGACTCCCAGTACTTC. Its translation: CASSLDGTSGGDSQYF. The rearrangement uses TRBV7-2 and TRBJ2-5; TRBD2 matches at 11 bases. The CDR3 contains 16 residues. The ends lost 5 bases at V and 9 bases at J; junction bases unmatched: 14. CDR1 and CDR2 (germline): SGHTA, FQGNSA.

V usage is TRBV18 and J usage is TRBJ1-1; no definite D call. The germline V and J ends were trimmed by 2 bases and 4 bases, with 11 bases remaining between them. Germline V CDR1 and CDR2: KGHSH, LQKENI. CDR3 length equals 14 residues. In DNA, the CDR3 is TGTGCCAGCTCACCATCTACAGAAATCACTGAAGCTTTCTTT. It specifies CASSPSTEITEAFF.

V usage is TRBV10-3 and J usage is TRBJ2-6; the D gene is possibly TRBD1 (5 bases). This CDR3 has 14 amino acids. CDR1 ENHRY and CDR2 SYGVKD come from the germline V gene. V lost 9 bases, J lost 1 base, and 10 bases lay in between. This CDR3 is CAIVQGSGANVLTF. In nucleotides, the CDR3 is TGTGCCATAGTTCAGGGATCTGGGGCCAACGTCCTGACTTTC.

The chain recombines TRBV5-1 with TRBJ2-7; weak D call: TRBD1 (5 bases). V lost 3 bases, J lost 3 bases, and 16 bases lay in between. The germline gives CDR1 SGHRS, CDR2 YFSETQ. There are 15 residues in the CDR3. The CDR3, as DNA: TGCGCCAGCAGCTCTCACCAGGGCGTCTACTACGAGCAGTACTTC. This gives the protein CASSSHQGVYYEQYF. The variable domain in full, completed from reference TRBV5-1 and TRBJ2-7, reads KAGVTQTPRYLIKTRGQQVTLSCSPISGHRSVSWYQQTPGQGLQFLFEYFSETQRNKGNFPGRFSGRQFSNSRSEMNVSTLELGDSALYLCASSSHQGVYYEQYFGPGTRLTVT.

The rearrangement joins TRBV13 to TRBJ1-1; D is undetermined. Trimming shortened V by 8 bases and J by 4 bases, and 11 bases separated the two germline ends. This CDR3 spans 12 amino acids. Per germline, CDR1 PRHDT and CDR2 FYEKMQ (reference sequence). The CDR3 nucleotides are TGTGCCAGCGCACTAGGGTCCACTGAAGCTTTCTTT. Its protein is CASALGSTEAFF. Combining the CDR3 with reference TRBV13 and TRBJ1-1 gives the whole variable domain AAGVIQSPRHLIKEKRETATLKCYPIPRHDTVYWYQQGPGQDPQFLISFYEKMQSDKGSIPDRFSAQQFSDYHSELNMSSLELGDSALYFCASALGSTEAFFGQGTRLTVV.

This clone turned up a few times. This rearrangement joins TRBV5-1 to TRBJ2-7; possibly TRBD2 for D (6 bases). CDR3 length: 15 amino acids. The germline V gene encodes CDR1 SGHRS and CDR2 YFSETQ. The V gene lost 0 bases and the J gene lost 2 bases, with 12 bases spanning the gap. The CDR3 is CASSLGGSGTYEQYF. The CDR3 coding sequence is TGCGCCAGCAGCTTGGGGGGTAGCGGAACCTACGAGCAGTACTTC.

This chain joins TRBV7-9 and TRBJ1-2; a possible D gene is TRBD1 (5 bases). CDR3 length: 14 amino acids. Per germline, CDR1 SEHNR and CDR2 FQNEAQ (reference sequence). Trimming pared 4 bases from V and 5 bases from J, leaving 14 bases between. CDR3 coding DNA: TGTGCCAGCAGCTGGGGGGACGTGGAATATGGCTACACCTTC. Residues: CASSWGDVEYGYTF.

The chain employs TRBV11-2 and TRBJ2-1; possibly TRBD2 for D (6 bases). The length of the CDR3 is 16 residues. V shed 4 bases and J shed 4 bases, with 17 bases lying between them. The germline V gene encodes CDR1 SGHAT and CDR2 FQNNGV. CDR3 in amino acids: CASSSISGAIYNEQFF. Written as DNA, the CDR3 is TGTGCCAGCAGCTCCATTAGCGGAGCCATTTACAATGAGCAGTTCTTC. Variable domain in full (rest from reference TRBV11-2 and TRBJ2-1): EAGVAQSPRYKIIEKRQSVAFWCNPISGHATLYWYQQILGQGPKLLIQFQNNGVVDDSQLPKDRFSAERLKGVDSTLKIQPAKLEDSAVYLCASSSISGAIYNEQFFGPGTRLTVL.

This chain uses TRBV24-1 with TRBJ1-5; D is uncertain. In germline, CDR1 is KGHDR, CDR2 SFDVKD. CDR3 size: 15 residues. Between the trimmed V and J ends, which lost 0 bases and 5 bases, there was a span of 10 bases. The CDR3 protein is CATSDLRGSYQPQHF. CDR3 coding DNA: TGTGCCACCAGTGATTTGCGAGGGTCATATCAGCCCCAGCATTTT.

V is TRBV27 and J is TRBJ1-1; a possible D gene is TRBD1 (5 bases). The CDR3 totals 17 residues. In germline, CDR1 is MNHEY, CDR2 SMNVEV (reference sequence). Trimming left V 1 base short and J 1 base short, with 16 bases between. The CDR3 protein is CASSLFWDSKGNTEAFF. Written as DNA, the CDR3 is TGTGCCAGCAGTTTATTTTGGGACTCTAAGGGGAACACTGAAGCTTTCTTT.

The chain employs TRBV7-2 and TRBJ1-1, with D hard to call. V was pared by 4 bases and J by 0 bases, with 12 bases between. The CDR3 runs 15 residues. In germline, CDR1 is SGHTA, CDR2 FQGNSA. The CDR3 sequence: CASSSRVGMNTEAFF. Here the CDR3 DNA reads TGTGCCAGCAGCTCGAGGGTCGGGATGAACACTGAAGCTTTCTTT.

This chain uses TRBV7-9 with TRBJ1-2; TRBD1 is a possible D gene (5 bases). The V gene lost 2 bases and the J gene lost 0 bases, with 10 bases spanning the gap. Germline V CDR1 and CDR2: SEHNR, FQNEAQ (reference sequence). This CDR3 spans 15 amino acids. The CDR3 sequence: CASSLPDKTNYGYTF. The CDR3 region has the DNA TGTGCCAGCAGCTTACCGGACAAGACTAACTATGGCTACACCTTC.

This sequence joins TRBV24-1 and TRBJ2-3, with D perhaps matching TRBD2 (5 bases). CDR3 size: 14 residues. V shed 4 bases and J shed 0 bases, with 7 bases lying between them. Germline CDR1 KGHDR, CDR2 SFDVKD. CDR3 coding DNA: TGTGCCACCAGTGACCCGGGGAGCACAGATACGCAGTATTTT. This encodes CATSDPGSTDTQYF.

V gene TRBV19 combines with J gene TRBJ1-1; no clear D gene. This CDR3 is built from 14 residues. V was clipped by 7 bases and J by 2 bases, with 14 bases between them. Germline V gene lookup returns CDR1 LNHDA and CDR2 SQIVND (reference sequence). Written as DNA, the CDR3 is TGTGCCAGTAAGGAGGTAGCACCAAACACTGAAGCTTTCTTT. Its protein product is CASKEVAPNTEAFF.

V is TRBV11-2 and J is TRBJ1-1, with TRBD1 as a possible D gene (5 bases). The germline gives CDR1 SGHAT, CDR2 FQNNGV. V dropped 1 base and J dropped 6 bases, with 15 bases sitting between them. The CDR3 contains 15 residues. CDR3 sequence (DNA): TGTGCCAGCAGCTTAGTTAGTCCCGGACATTCTGAAGCTTTCTTT. Its protein product is CASSLVSPGHSEAFF.